The 16 T cell receptor beta chains below come from one sample, sequenced in a study of blood T cell repertoires in COVID-19. Generated by immunoSEQ multiplex PCR, the TCRdb table keeps only in-frame clones and is missing some. The data show under 60,000 clones, approximately 82% seen once. The sample taken for sequencing was peripheral blood. These receptors all come from a human donor in a cohort sampled during active COVID-19.

The chain couples TRBV3-1 (or the pseudogene TRBV3-2) to TRBJ1-1; D is uncertain. The CDR3 consists of 15 residues. Germline loops: CDR1 LGHDT, CDR2 YNNKEL (reference sequence). The V gene lost 4 bases and the J gene lost 3 bases, with 15 bases spanning the gap. CDR3 coding DNA: TGTGCCAGCAGCCGGGCAGCCCGGGGTCACACTGAAGCTTTCTTT. Amino acids: CASSRAARGHTEAFF.

The gene calls are TRBV15 and TRBJ1-2; D perhaps matches TRBD1 (6 bases). The V end was cut by 0 bases, the J end by 8 bases, with 16 bases between. The CDR3 extends over 15 amino acids. CDR1 and CDR2 from the germline V gene are LNHNV and YYDKDF (reference sequence). The CDR3 is CATSRDRGHLGGYTF. The CDR3 DNA reads as TGTGCCACCAGCAGAGATCGGGGACACCTAGGGGGCTACACCTTC.

This chain uses TRBV28 with TRBJ2-7; weak D call: TRBD2 (8 bases). Germline V gives CDR1 MDHEN, CDR2 SYDVKM. The V gene lost 7 bases and the J gene lost 1 base, with 23 bases spanning the gap. The CDR3 covers 17 residues. CDR3 loop: CASTPGGRQGDSYEQYF. CDR3 DNA sequence: TGTGCCAGCACCCCGGGGGGGAGACAGGGTGATTCCTACGAGCAGTACTTC.

This chain connects TRBV5-4 to TRBJ2-7; the D gene is possibly TRBD1 (5 bases). This CDR3 comprises 14 residues. Per germline, CDR1 SGHNT and CDR2 YYREEE (reference sequence). V lost 6 bases to trimming and J lost 2 bases, with 15 bases between them. CDR3 in amino acids: CASTTQGSPYEQYF. Here the CDR3 DNA reads TGTGCCAGCACTACCCAGGGTAGCCCCTACGAGCAGTACTTC.

This chain connects TRBV4-1 to TRBJ1-4; possibly TRBD1 for D (5 bases). The CDR3 length is 19 residues. Germline-derived CDR1 and CDR2 are MGHRA and YSYEKL. V was shortened by 2 bases and J by 0 bases, with 19 bases between the two germline ends. The DNA for the CDR3 is TGCGCCAGCAGCCAAACTATCCCGACAGCCAGAACAACTAATGAAAAACTGTTTTTT. Translating gives CASSQTIPTARTTNEKLFF.

The chain recombines TRBV25-1 with TRBJ1-2; a weak D match, TRBD1 (5 bases). The CDR3 consists of 17 residues. Looked up from germline, CDR1 is MGHDK and CDR2 is SYGVNS. Trimming removed 5 bases at V and 8 bases at J, with 27 bases between. CDR3 sequence (DNA): TGTGCCAGCAGTTGGGGCGGGACCGGAATTCAAGGGCTCGGCTACACCTTC. Translating gives CASSWGGTGIQGLGYTF.

CDR3 DNA sequence: TGTGCCAGCAGCTTCGCAGGGGCAGGGGGCTATGGCTACACCTTC. It encodes CASSFAGAGGYGYTF. V gene TRBV7-9 combines with J gene TRBJ1-2, with TRBD1 matching 7 bases. The CDR3 totals 15 residues. The ends lost 3 bases at V and 4 bases at J; junction bases unmatched: 8. Germline CDR1 and CDR2: SEHNR and FQNEAQ (reference sequence).

The chain combines TRBV24-1 with TRBJ1-2; 9 positions agree with TRBD1. Germline CDR1 is KGHDR and CDR2 is SFDVKD. This CDR3 contains 12 residues. J was trimmed by 6 bases and V by 9 bases; bases with no gene match: 4. The CDR3 loop is CATSDRGDGYTF. As DNA, the CDR3 is TGTGCCACCTCCGACAGGGGGGATGGCTACACCTTC.

The chain has TRBV3-1 (or the pseudogene TRBV3-2) and TRBJ1-2; no clear D gene. Germline values: CDR1 LGHDT, CDR2 YNNKEL (reference sequence). Trimming shortened V by 5 bases and J by 7 bases, and 8 bases separated the two germline ends. This CDR3 contains 11 residues. The CDR3 reads CASSVRGGYTF. Here the CDR3 DNA reads TGTGCCAGCAGCGTACGGGGTGGCTACACCTTC.

This chain joins TRBV6-5 and TRBJ1-1; D is undetermined. Looked up from germline, CDR1 is MNHEY and CDR2 is SVGAGI. This CDR3 has 13 residues. The CDR3 spells CATAVTENTEAFF. The DNA for the CDR3 is TGTGCAACAGCAGTGACGGAGAACACTGAAGCTTTCTTT.

The chain joins TRBV7-9 to TRBJ2-7, with unresolved D. The CDR3 extends over 13 amino acids. The ends were cut back, 2 bases at V and 5 bases at J, with 10 bases in the middle. Germline assignment: CDR1 SEHNR and CDR2 FQNEAQ (reference sequence). The chain's CDR3 is CASSLTVTNEQYF. The DNA for the CDR3 is TGTGCCAGCAGCTTAACAGTGACGAACGAGCAGTACTTC.

This sequence joins TRBV24-1 and TRBJ1-1; D may be TRBD1 (5 bases). The CDR3 consists of 16 residues. V was pared by 1 base and J by 3 bases, with 14 bases between. Germline V gene data show CDR1 as KGHDR and CDR2 as SFDVKD. The DNA of the CDR3 is TGTGCCACCAGTGATTTAGGGTGGGGGGGTGACACTGAAGCTTTCTTT. Its protein product is CATSDLGWGGDTEAFF.

This chain joins TRBV19 and TRBJ1-5, with 8 bases identical to TRBD1. The CDR3 extends over 18 amino acids. With V trimmed by 4 bases and J by 4 bases, 15 bases remained unmatched. Germline CDR1 and CDR2: LNHDA and SQIVND (reference sequence). The CDR3: CASSTQSFRTGINQPQHF. CDR3 sequence (DNA): TGTGCCAGTAGTACCCAATCCTTCCGGACAGGGATTAATCAGCCCCAGCATTTT.

The V gene is TRBV4-2, the J gene TRBJ2-3; 8 nucleotides match TRBD2. CDR1 and CDR2 from the germline V gene are LGHNA and YNFKEQ. This CDR3 spans 13 amino acids. J gave up 4 bases and V 3 bases, and 0 bases lay outside the gene matches. The CDR3 region is CASSQGLADTQYF. The DNA of the CDR3 is TGTGCCAGCAGCCAGGGACTAGCAGATACGCAGTATTTT.

A few counts support this clone. The gene calls are TRBV7-3 and TRBJ1-2, with 7 positions matching TRBD1. Germline-derived CDR1 and CDR2 are SGHTA and FQGTGA. CDR3 length: 13 amino acids. V lost 1 base and J lost 4; bases outside the gene matches: 0. CDR3 residues: CASSLNRGYGYTF. CDR3 DNA: TGTGCCAGCAGCTTAAACAGGGGCTATGGCTACACCTTC.

This clone was counted a few times. CDR3 sequence reads: CASSSGSYGYTF. The CDR3, as DNA: TGTGCCAGCAGCTCGGGGAGCTATGGCTACACCTTC. The chain carries TRBV11-2 and TRBJ1-2; D uncertain. Germline CDR1 SGHAT, CDR2 FQNNGV. Trimming took off 4 bases at V and 4 bases at J, with 7 bases between the two ends. CDR3 length equals 12 residues.